This T cell receptor beta chain is drawn from a study of T-cell reconstitution after alpha-beta-depleted transplantation in children. Worth noting for this clonotype: The antigen remains unidentified.

Preparation of the TCRbeta library was carried out with unique molecular identifiers. MiXCR was run by TCRdb on the PCR reads, yielding one entry per CDR3 protein. Of about 980,000 distinct CDR3 sequences in the sample, under 30% are singletons; the top ten hold more than 25%. Study results and limitations: Some patients' high day-60 TCRbeta diversity was traced to surviving recipient T cells and thymic progenitors. Once a year had passed after transplant, T-cell counts and diversity came mostly from newly produced T cells. Expanded graft clones, several hundred of them, were reportedly the source of alpha-beta T cells about two months after transplant.

Germline CDR1 DFQATT, CDR2 SNEGSKA (reference sequence). CDR3 length: 15 amino acids. Trimming at V came to 3 bases and at J to 3 bases, leaving 7 bases not matched to a gene. The source material was PBMCs, mostly from graft donor cells, sampled 360 days after TCRalphabeta/CD19-depleted stem cell transplant. The source is a boy under two years old who had a stem cell transplant for SCID, so the T cells may come from the graft donor. This chain uses TRBV20-1 with TRBJ2-2, with 7 bases aligning to TRBD2. The CDR3 spells CSARPLGGYTGELFF. The CDR3 bases are TGCAGTGCTAGGCCCCTGGGAGGGTACACCGGGGAGCTGTTTTTT.